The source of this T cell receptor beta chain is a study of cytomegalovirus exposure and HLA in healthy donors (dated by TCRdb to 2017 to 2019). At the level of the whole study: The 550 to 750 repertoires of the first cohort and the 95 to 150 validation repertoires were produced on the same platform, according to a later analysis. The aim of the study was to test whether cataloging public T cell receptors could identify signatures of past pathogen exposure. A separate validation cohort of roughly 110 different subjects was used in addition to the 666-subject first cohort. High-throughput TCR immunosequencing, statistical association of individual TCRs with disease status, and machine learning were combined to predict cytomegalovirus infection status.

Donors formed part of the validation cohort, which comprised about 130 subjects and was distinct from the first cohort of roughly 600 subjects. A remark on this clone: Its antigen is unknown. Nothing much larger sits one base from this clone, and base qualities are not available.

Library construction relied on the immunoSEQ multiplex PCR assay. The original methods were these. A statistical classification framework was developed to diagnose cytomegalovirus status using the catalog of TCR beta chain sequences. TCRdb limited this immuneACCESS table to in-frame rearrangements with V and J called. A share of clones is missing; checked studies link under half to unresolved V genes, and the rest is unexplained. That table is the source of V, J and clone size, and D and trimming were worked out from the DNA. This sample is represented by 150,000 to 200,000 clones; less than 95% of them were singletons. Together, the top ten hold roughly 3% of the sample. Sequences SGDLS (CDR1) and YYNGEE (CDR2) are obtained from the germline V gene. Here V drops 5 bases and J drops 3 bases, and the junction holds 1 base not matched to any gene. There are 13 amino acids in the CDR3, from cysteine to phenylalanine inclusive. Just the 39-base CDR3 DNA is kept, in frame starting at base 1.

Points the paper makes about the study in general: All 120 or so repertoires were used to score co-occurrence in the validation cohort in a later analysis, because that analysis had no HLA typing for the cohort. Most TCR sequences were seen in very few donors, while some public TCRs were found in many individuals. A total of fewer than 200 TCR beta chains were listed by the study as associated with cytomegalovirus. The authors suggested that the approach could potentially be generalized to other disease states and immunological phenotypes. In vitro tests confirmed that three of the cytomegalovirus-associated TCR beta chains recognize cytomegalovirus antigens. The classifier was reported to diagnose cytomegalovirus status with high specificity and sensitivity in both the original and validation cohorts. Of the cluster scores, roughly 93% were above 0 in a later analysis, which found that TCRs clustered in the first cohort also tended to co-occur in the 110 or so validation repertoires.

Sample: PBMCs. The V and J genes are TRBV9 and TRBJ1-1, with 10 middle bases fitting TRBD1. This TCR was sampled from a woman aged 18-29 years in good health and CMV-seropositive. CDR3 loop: CASSGQGDTEAFF. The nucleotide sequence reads TGTGCCAGCAGTGGACAGGGGGACACTGAAGCTTTCTTT.